These T cell receptor beta chains were read from a single sample in a study of T-cell reconstitution after alpha-beta-depleted transplantation in children. TCRdb independently ran MiXCR on the PCR reads; one entry per CDR3 protein. This table has fewer than 90,000 distinct CDR3 sequences, approximately 7.3% appearing once. Here the sequenced sample was PBMCs from the stem cell graft donor, taken from the stem cell graft. These receptors were obtained from a human donor who donated a stem cell graft to a child with acute lymphoblastic leukemia. Both conserved end residues are part of each CDR3. The order of the fields is CDR3 protein, CDR3 DNA, J gene, V gene, clone size, D gene. The D gene is left open where the match is weak. Some rows mark clone size as missing; the rest say once, few, many or name a class of expanded clone.

cdr3_aa: CASSLDGASTDTQYF; cdr3_nt: TGTGCCAGCAGCTTAGACGGAGCTAGCACAGATACGCAGTATTTT; j_call: TRBJ2-3; v_call: TRBV5-5; clone_size: many; d_call: -
cdr3_aa: CASSHSGQAYTDTQYF; cdr3_nt: TGTGCCAGCAGCCACAGCGGACAGGCATACACAGATACGCAGTATTTT; j_call: TRBJ2-3; v_call: TRBV11-1; clone_size: many; d_call: TRBD1
cdr3_aa: CASSKGASSTGELFF; cdr3_nt: TGTGCCAGCAGCAAGGGGGCCAGCAGCACCGGGGAGCTGTTTTTT; j_call: TRBJ2-2; v_call: TRBV13; clone_size: -; d_call: TRBD1
cdr3_aa: CATSDPGQGGTEAFF; cdr3_nt: TGTGCCACCAGTGATCCGGGACAGGGGGGCACTGAAGCTTTCTTT; j_call: TRBJ1-1; v_call: TRBV24-1; clone_size: many; d_call: TRBD1
cdr3_aa: CASSPRQGASDGYTF; cdr3_nt: TGTGCCAGCAGCCCCAGACAGGGGGCGAGCGATGGCTACACCTTC; j_call: TRBJ1-2; v_call: TRBV5-4; clone_size: -; d_call: TRBD1
cdr3_aa: CSAQEGSYEQYF; cdr3_nt: TGCAGTGCACAGGAGGGGTCCTACGAGCAGTACTTC; j_call: TRBJ2-7; v_call: TRBV20-1; clone_size: many; d_call: -
cdr3_aa: CASSYSPGQGTGELFF; cdr3_nt: TGTGCCAGCAGTTATTCGCCTGGACAGGGGACCGGGGAGCTGTTTTTT; j_call: TRBJ2-2; v_call: TRBV6-5; clone_size: -; d_call: TRBD1
cdr3_aa: CASSREGNEKLFF; cdr3_nt: TGTGCCAGCTCCCGAGAGGGGAATGAAAAACTGTTTTTT; j_call: TRBJ1-4; v_call: TRBV6-5; clone_size: many; d_call: -
cdr3_aa: CASSSVAGGHIGTQYF; cdr3_nt: TGTGCCAGCAGTTCTGTAGCGGGGGGCCACATCGGTACGCAGTATTTT; j_call: TRBJ2-3; v_call: TRBV7-9; clone_size: many; d_call: TRBD2
cdr3_aa: CASTSQPSRRNTIYF; cdr3_nt: TGTGCCTCAACAAGTCAACCTTCAAGAAGAAACACCATATATTTT; j_call: TRBJ1-3; v_call: TRBV18; clone_size: many; d_call: -
cdr3_aa: CATSDPGAHSNQPQHF; cdr3_nt: TGTGCCACCAGTGACCCAGGGGCTCATAGCAATCAGCCCCAGCATTTT; j_call: TRBJ1-5; v_call: TRBV24-1; clone_size: many; d_call: -
cdr3_aa: CASRTGGADYGYTF; cdr3_nt: TGTGCCAGCAGAACAGGGGGCGCGGACTATGGCTACACCTTC; j_call: TRBJ1-2; v_call: TRBV6-5; clone_size: many; d_call: TRBD1
cdr3_aa: CASSVMLGNTEAFF; cdr3_nt: TGTGCCAGCAGCGTAATGCTGGGAAACACTGAAGCTTTCTTT; j_call: TRBJ1-1; v_call: TRBV9; clone_size: many; d_call: -
cdr3_aa: CASLRDREFYTQYF; cdr3_nt: TGTGCCAGCCTCCGGGACAGGGAGTTTTATACGCAGTATTTT; j_call: TRBJ2-3; v_call: TRBV6-2/TRBV6-3; clone_size: -; d_call: TRBD1
cdr3_aa: CASSLATGANEQFF; cdr3_nt: TGTGCCAGCAGTTTAGCGACGGGGGCCAATGAGCAGTTCTTC; j_call: TRBJ2-1; v_call: TRBV12-3/TRBV12-4; clone_size: many; d_call: -
cdr3_aa: CASSRTSGRYEQYF; cdr3_nt: TGTGCCAGTAGTCGGACTAGCGGACGCTACGAGCAGTACTTC; j_call: TRBJ2-7; v_call: TRBV19; clone_size: few; d_call: TRBD2
cdr3_aa: CASSFGRGSNQPQHF; cdr3_nt: TGTGCCAGCAGTTTCGGCAGGGGTAGCAATCAGCCCCAGCATTTT; j_call: TRBJ1-5; v_call: TRBV12-3/TRBV12-4; clone_size: many; d_call: -
cdr3_aa: CASSLSRDRVAQPQHF; cdr3_nt: TGTGCCAGCAGTTTATCCCGCGACAGGGTAGCTCAGCCCCAGCATTTT; j_call: TRBJ1-5; v_call: TRBV27; clone_size: many; d_call: TRBD1
cdr3_aa: CASSSLAGGPVGELFF; cdr3_nt: TGTGCCAGCAGCTCCCTAGCGGGGGGGCCGGTCGGGGAGCTGTTTTTT; j_call: TRBJ2-2; v_call: TRBV7-7; clone_size: few; d_call: TRBD2
cdr3_aa: CSAWSGGADYGYTF; cdr3_nt: TGCAGTGCTTGGTCGGGGGGCGCGGACTATGGCTACACCTTC; j_call: TRBJ1-2; v_call: TRBV20-1; clone_size: many; d_call: -
cdr3_aa: CASSSTGRLGETQYF; cdr3_nt: TGTGCCAGCAGCTCCACCGGACGCCTTGGTGAGACCCAGTACTTC; j_call: TRBJ2-5; v_call: TRBV7-3; clone_size: few; d_call: -
cdr3_aa: CASSLAVANYGYTF; cdr3_nt: TGCGCCAGCAGCTTGGCGGTGGCTAACTATGGCTACACCTTC; j_call: TRBJ1-2; v_call: TRBV5-1; clone_size: -; d_call: -
cdr3_aa: CASSKRSRELFF; cdr3_nt: TGTGCCAGCAGCAAACGGAGCAGGGAGCTGTTTTTT; j_call: TRBJ2-2; v_call: TRBV21-1; clone_size: -; d_call: -
cdr3_aa: CASSLGLAGFQETQYF; cdr3_nt: TGTGCCAGCAGCTTGGGACTAGCGGGTTTCCAAGAGACCCAGTACTTC; j_call: TRBJ2-5; v_call: TRBV13; clone_size: -; d_call: TRBD2
cdr3_aa: CASSFYGGEQYF; cdr3_nt: TGTGCCAGCAGCTTTTACGGCGGCGAGCAGTACTTC; j_call: TRBJ2-7; v_call: TRBV5-6; clone_size: few; d_call: -
cdr3_aa: CASSLATGTGVYEQYF; cdr3_nt: TGCGCCAGCAGCTTGGCCACCGGGACAGGGGTATACGAGCAGTACTTC; j_call: TRBJ2-7; v_call: TRBV5-1; clone_size: many; d_call: TRBD1
cdr3_aa: CASSLDRPAGTEAFF; cdr3_nt: TGCGCCAGCAGCTTGGACAGGCCCGCGGGCACTGAAGCTTTCTTT; j_call: TRBJ1-1; v_call: TRBV5-1; clone_size: many; d_call: -
cdr3_aa: CASTLTGGSGANVLTF; cdr3_nt: TGTGCCAGCACTCTCACAGGGGGCAGTGGGGCCAACGTCCTGACTTTC; j_call: TRBJ2-6; v_call: TRBV6-5; clone_size: -; d_call: TRBD1
cdr3_aa: CASSYPLAGGGGANVLTF; cdr3_nt: TGTGCCAGCAGTTACCCCCTAGCGGGAGGGGGTGGGGCCAACGTCCTGACTTTC; j_call: TRBJ2-6; v_call: TRBV6-2/TRBV6-3; clone_size: few; d_call: TRBD2
cdr3_aa: CSVDPRGAVQETQYF; cdr3_nt: TGCAGCGTTGATCCCCGGGGGGCCGTCCAAGAGACCCAGTACTTC; j_call: TRBJ2-5; v_call: TRBV29-1; clone_size: few; d_call: -
cdr3_aa: CASSIPGLEQYF; cdr3_nt: TGCGCCAGCAGCATACCGGGACTCGAGCAGTACTTC; j_call: TRBJ2-7; v_call: TRBV5-1; clone_size: many; d_call: -
cdr3_aa: CSARPGSNTEAFF; cdr3_nt: TGCAGTGCTAGGCCAGGCTCGAACACTGAAGCTTTCTTT; j_call: TRBJ1-1; v_call: TRBV20-1; clone_size: few; d_call: -
cdr3_aa: CASSLEAPTNTGELFF; cdr3_nt: TGTGCCAGCAGCTTAGAGGCACCTACGAACACCGGGGAGCTGTTTTTT; j_call: TRBJ2-2; v_call: TRBV11-2; clone_size: -; d_call: -
cdr3_aa: CASSSSGISGANVLTF; cdr3_nt: TGTGCCAGCAGTTCCTCAGGGATCTCTGGGGCCAACGTCCTGACTTTC; j_call: TRBJ2-6; v_call: TRBV28; clone_size: medium-sized; d_call: -
cdr3_aa: CASLGLAGEAPIPYEQYF; cdr3_nt: TGTGCCAGCTTGGGACTAGCGGGGGAGGCCCCTATCCCCTACGAGCAGTACTTC; j_call: TRBJ2-7; v_call: TRBV6-4; clone_size: many; d_call: TRBD2
cdr3_aa: CASSDWDRTIYEQYF; cdr3_nt: TGTGCCAGCAGTGACTGGGACAGGACGATCTACGAGCAGTACTTC; j_call: TRBJ2-7; v_call: TRBV25-1; clone_size: many; d_call: TRBD1
cdr3_aa: CASSRLLGNQGGSRTEAFF; cdr3_nt: TGTGCCAGCAGCCGCCTTCTCGGGAACCAGGGGGGGTCTCGCACTGAAGCTTTCTTT; j_call: TRBJ1-1; v_call: TRBV3-1; clone_size: many; d_call: TRBD1
cdr3_aa: CASSAAGQGRSDEQFF; cdr3_nt: TGTGCCAGCAGCGCCGCGGGACAGGGGCGTTCGGATGAGCAGTTCTTC; j_call: TRBJ2-1; v_call: TRBV6-2/TRBV6-3; clone_size: few; d_call: TRBD1
cdr3_aa: CASSRGMNTEAFF; cdr3_nt: TGTGCCAGCTCAAGGGGCATGAACACTGAAGCTTTCTTT; j_call: TRBJ1-1; v_call: TRBV18; clone_size: many; d_call: -
cdr3_aa: CATQGGGTVF; cdr3_nt: TGTGCCACCCAGGGTGGCGGGACTGTATTT; j_call: TRBJ1-1; v_call: TRBV6-5; clone_size: few; d_call: -
cdr3_aa: CASSLYSGTGAVFEQYF; cdr3_nt: TGTGCCAGCAGCCTCTACTCGGGGACAGGGGCTGTATTCGAGCAGTACTTC; j_call: TRBJ2-7; v_call: TRBV7-6; clone_size: many; d_call: TRBD1
cdr3_aa: CASSVGANTGELFF; cdr3_nt: TGTGCCAGCAGCGTAGGAGCTAACACCGGGGAGCTGTTTTTT; j_call: TRBJ2-2; v_call: TRBV9; clone_size: few; d_call: -
cdr3_aa: CATQLAPADTQYF; cdr3_nt: TGTGCCACCCAACTAGCGCCCGCAGATACGCAGTATTTT; j_call: TRBJ2-3; v_call: TRBV19; clone_size: -; d_call: TRBD2
cdr3_aa: CSARAPPGTSPNNEQFF; cdr3_nt: TGCAGTGCTAGAGCGCCCCCCGGGACTAGCCCTAACAATGAGCAGTTCTTC; j_call: TRBJ2-1; v_call: TRBV20-1; clone_size: -; d_call: TRBD2
cdr3_aa: CASSLRSGLADYEQYF; cdr3_nt: TGTGCCAGCAGCTTGCGGTCGGGACTAGCGGATTACGAGCAGTACTTC; j_call: TRBJ2-7; v_call: TRBV5-5; clone_size: -; d_call: TRBD2
cdr3_aa: CASSSGTDLVYTEAFF; cdr3_nt: TGTGCCAGCAGTTCCGGGACGGACCTTGTCTACACTGAAGCTTTCTTT; j_call: TRBJ1-1; v_call: TRBV28; clone_size: few; d_call: -
cdr3_aa: CASRSGVSYNEQFF; cdr3_nt: TGTGCCAGCCGAAGCGGGGTGTCCTACAATGAGCAGTTCTTC; j_call: TRBJ2-1; v_call: TRBV7-9; clone_size: few; d_call: TRBD2
cdr3_aa: CASSPYLGQGETQYF; cdr3_nt: TGTGCCAGCAGCCCCTATTTAGGGCAGGGAGAGACCCAGTACTTC; j_call: TRBJ2-5; v_call: TRBV7-2; clone_size: many; d_call: -
cdr3_aa: CASSLAFQDRGQSEQFF; cdr3_nt: TGCGCCAGCAGCTTGGCCTTTCAGGACAGGGGGCAGAGTGAGCAGTTCTTC; j_call: TRBJ2-1; v_call: TRBV5-1; clone_size: few; d_call: TRBD1
cdr3_aa: CSARPLGPGNSYEQYF; cdr3_nt: TGCAGTGCGCGGCCCCTGGGACCAGGGAATTCCTACGAGCAGTACTTC; j_call: TRBJ2-7; v_call: TRBV20-1; clone_size: many; d_call: -
cdr3_aa: CASSPTSGSYEQYF; cdr3_nt: TGTGCTAGCAGCCCGACTAGCGGGAGCTACGAGCAGTACTTC; j_call: TRBJ2-7; v_call: TRBV7-7; clone_size: few; d_call: TRBD2
cdr3_aa: CASSPWLGNEQYF; cdr3_nt: TGCGCCAGCAGCCCTTGGTTGGGGAACGAGCAGTACTTC; j_call: TRBJ2-7; v_call: TRBV4-3; clone_size: many; d_call: -
cdr3_aa: CASSLSGLPYEQYF; cdr3_nt: TGTGCCAGCAGTTTATCGGGACTTCCCTACGAGCAGTACTTC; j_call: TRBJ2-7; v_call: TRBV12-3/TRBV12-4; clone_size: many; d_call: -
cdr3_aa: CASSQDGGLAGEPSQETQYF; cdr3_nt: TGCGCCAGCAGCCAAGATGGGGGACTAGCGGGGGAGCCAAGCCAAGAGACCCAGTACTTC; j_call: TRBJ2-5; v_call: TRBV4-1; clone_size: -; d_call: TRBD2
cdr3_aa: CSARDGFEAFF; cdr3_nt: TGCAGTGCTAGAGATGGGTTCGAAGCTTTCTTT; j_call: TRBJ1-1; v_call: TRBV20-1; clone_size: -; d_call: -
cdr3_aa: CASNRASGNTIYF; cdr3_nt: TGTGCGAGTAACAGGGCCTCTGGAAACACCATATATTTT; j_call: TRBJ1-3; v_call: TRBV12-5; clone_size: many; d_call: -
cdr3_aa: CSARATAGEKLFF; cdr3_nt: TGCAGTGCACGGGCCACGGCAGGCGAAAAACTGTTTTTT; j_call: TRBJ1-4; v_call: TRBV20-1; clone_size: many; d_call: -
cdr3_aa: CASTLTGFDTEAFF; cdr3_nt: TGTGCCAGCACCCTAACAGGGTTCGACACTGAAGCTTTCTTT; j_call: TRBJ1-1; v_call: TRBV5-4; clone_size: few; d_call: -
cdr3_aa: CASSQDGRELLSGELFF; cdr3_nt: TGTGCCAGCAGCCAAGATGGGCGGGAGTTGTTATCCGGGGAGCTGTTTTTT; j_call: TRBJ2-2; v_call: TRBV14; clone_size: few; d_call: TRBD2